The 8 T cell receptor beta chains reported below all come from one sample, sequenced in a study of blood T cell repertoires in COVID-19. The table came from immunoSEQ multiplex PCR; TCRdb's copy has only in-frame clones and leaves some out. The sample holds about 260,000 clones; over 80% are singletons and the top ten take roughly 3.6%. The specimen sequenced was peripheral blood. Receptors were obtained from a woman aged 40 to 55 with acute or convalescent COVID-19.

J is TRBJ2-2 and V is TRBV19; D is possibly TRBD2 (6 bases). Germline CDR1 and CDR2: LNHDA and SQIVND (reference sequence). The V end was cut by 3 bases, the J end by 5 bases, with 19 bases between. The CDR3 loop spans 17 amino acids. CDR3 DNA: TGTGCCAGTAGTATGTTCTTTACTGGGGCGGGAACCGGGGAGCTGTTTTTT. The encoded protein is CASSMFFTGAGTGELFF.

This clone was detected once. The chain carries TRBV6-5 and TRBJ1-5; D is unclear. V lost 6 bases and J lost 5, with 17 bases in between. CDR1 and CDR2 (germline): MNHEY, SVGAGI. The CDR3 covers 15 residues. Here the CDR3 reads CASSPDGNSHQPQHF. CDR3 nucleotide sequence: TGTGCCAGCAGCCCCGACGGGAACAGTCATCAGCCCCAGCATTTT.

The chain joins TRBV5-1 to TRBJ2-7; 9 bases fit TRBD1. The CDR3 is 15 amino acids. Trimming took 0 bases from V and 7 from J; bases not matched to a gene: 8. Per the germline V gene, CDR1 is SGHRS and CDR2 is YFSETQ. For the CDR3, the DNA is TGCGCCAGCAGCTTGGGGGACAGGGCCTTTGGGGAGCAGTACGTC. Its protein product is CASSLGDRAFGEQYV.

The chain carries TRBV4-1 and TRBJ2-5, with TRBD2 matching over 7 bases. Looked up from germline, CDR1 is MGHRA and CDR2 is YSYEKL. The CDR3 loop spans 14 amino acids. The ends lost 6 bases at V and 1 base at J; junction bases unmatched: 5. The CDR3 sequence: CASSYGGSQETQYF. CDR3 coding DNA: TGCGCCAGCAGTTACGGGGGGAGCCAAGAGACCCAGTACTTC.

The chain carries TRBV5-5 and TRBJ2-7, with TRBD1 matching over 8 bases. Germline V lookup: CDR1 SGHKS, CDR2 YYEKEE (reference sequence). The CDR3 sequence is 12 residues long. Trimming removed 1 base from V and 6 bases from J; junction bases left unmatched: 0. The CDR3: CASSLTGGEQYV. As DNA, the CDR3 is TGTGCCAGCAGCTTGACAGGGGGCGAGCAGTACGTC.

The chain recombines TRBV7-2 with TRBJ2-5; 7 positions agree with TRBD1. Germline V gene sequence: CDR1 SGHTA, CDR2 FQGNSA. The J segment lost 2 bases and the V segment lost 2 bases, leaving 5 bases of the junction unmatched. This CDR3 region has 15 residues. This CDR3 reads CASSLSQGVQETQYF. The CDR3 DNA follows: TGTGCCAGCAGCTTATCGCAGGGGGTACAAGAGACCCAGTACTTC.

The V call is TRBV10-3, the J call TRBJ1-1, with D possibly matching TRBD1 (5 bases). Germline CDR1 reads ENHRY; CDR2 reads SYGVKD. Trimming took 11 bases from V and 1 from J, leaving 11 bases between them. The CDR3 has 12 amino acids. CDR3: CAAGRGNTEAFF. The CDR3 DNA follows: TGTGCCGCCGGGAGGGGGAACACTGAAGCTTTCTTT.

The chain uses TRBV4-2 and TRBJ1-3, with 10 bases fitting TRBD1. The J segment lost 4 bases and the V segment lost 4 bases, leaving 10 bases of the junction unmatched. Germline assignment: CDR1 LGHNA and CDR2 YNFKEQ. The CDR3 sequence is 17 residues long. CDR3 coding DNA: TGTGCCAGCAGCCTTACACCCGGGACAGGGGCCGGAAACACCATATATTTT. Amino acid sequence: CASSLTPGTGAGNTIYF.